Presented here are 24 T cell receptor beta chains from one specimen sequenced in a study of T cells expressing NK-cell markers. Each CDR3 protein gets one entry in TCRdb, which reprocessed the 5' RACE reads and gives no DNA. This table holds roughly 450,000 distinct CDR3 sequences. The sequenced material came from blood T cells: a sorted CD56 or NKG2C T cell subset, CD4+ or CD8+ T cells, or bulk PBMC T cells (not recorded which). All receptors come from a woman between 45 and 60 years old in good health.

The chain recombines TRBV10-2 with TRBJ2-4; with no DNA, the TCRdb D assignment of TRBD2 cannot be verified. Germline CDR1 and CDR2: WSHSY and SAAADI. This CDR3 has 19 amino acids. The CDR3 loop is CASSGFGTSGRGAKNIQYF.

The chain is built from TRBV5-1 and TRBJ1-2. Germline V CDR1 and CDR2: SGHRS, YFSETQ. The CDR3 is 14 residues long. The CDR3 is CASSLAEGIYGYTF.

The CDR3 spells CASSIRRVSEAFF. The rearrangement uses TRBV19 and TRBJ1-1. Germline-derived CDR1 and CDR2 are LNHDA and SQIVND (reference sequence). The CDR3 sequence is 13 residues long.

The V gene is TRBV19, the J gene TRBJ2-3; absent DNA, TCRdb's TRBD2 call cannot be checked. The CDR3 is 15 amino acids. The germline V gene has CDR1 LNHDA and CDR2 SQIVND (reference sequence). The CDR3 spells CASSIKTSNTDTQYF.

This chain links TRBV5-4 with TRBJ2-3; TCRdb picks TRBD2, but there is no DNA to check that call. Germline V CDR1 and CDR2: SGHNT, YYREEE (reference sequence). This CDR3 contains 16 residues. The CDR3 reads CASSFLGLAGTDTQYF.

V usage is TRBV12-3 or TRBV12-4 and J usage is TRBJ2-3; TCRdb gives TRBD1 as the D gene, but with no DNA this cannot be confirmed. CDR3 size: 18 residues. CDR3 protein: CASSLFSRGVMSTDTQYF.

This sequence joins TRBV19 and TRBJ2-2; checking the TCRdb D call of TRBD2 is not possible without DNA. There are 14 residues in the CDR3. The germline gives CDR1 LNHDA, CDR2 SQIVND (reference sequence). The CDR3 sequence is CASSQARGTGELFF.

The chain has TRBV18 and TRBJ2-3; TCRdb returns TRBD1, unconfirmable since there is no DNA. The V gene's germline CDR1 is KGHSH and CDR2 LQKENI. This CDR3 comprises 15 residues. CDR3 protein: CASSRRGGGTDTQYF. The whole variable domain, filled in from reference TRBV18 and TRBJ2-3, reads NAGVMQNPRHLVRRRGQEARLRCSPMKGHSHVYWYRQLPEEGLKFMVYLQKENIIDESGMPKERFSAEFPKEGPSILRIQQVVRGDSAAYFCASSRRGGGTDTQYFGPGTRLTVL.

The rearrangement joins TRBV7-9 to TRBJ1-2; as DNA is missing, the TRBD1 call by TCRdb cannot be tested. The CDR3 contains 11 residues. Germline assignment: CDR1 SEHNR and CDR2 FQNEAQ (reference sequence). Here the CDR3 reads CASRTAVGYTF.

The rearrangement joins TRBV5-6 to TRBJ1-1. The CDR3 length is 16 residues. Germline loops: CDR1 SGHDT, CDR2 YYEEEE. CDR3 amino acids: CASSGMDRRLNTDAFF.

The chain carries TRBV12-3 or TRBV12-4 and TRBJ2-1; the D gene TCRdb calls, TRBD1, cannot be checked with no DNA. The CDR3 is 19 residues long. CDR3 amino acids: CASSLAPGVDFRSYNEQFF.

This rearrangement joins TRBV7-9 to TRBJ1-2. Germline V lookup: CDR1 SEHNR, CDR2 FQNEAQ (reference sequence). CDR3 length: 13 amino acids. CDR3 residues: CASSLVRRYGYTF.

The chain employs TRBV28 and TRBJ2-2; TCRdb picks TRBD1, but there is no DNA to check that call. There are 16 residues in the CDR3. In germline, CDR1 is MDHEN, CDR2 SYDVKM. CDR3 region: CASSSPSSGNTGELFF.

The J gene is TRBJ2-2, the V gene TRBV10-1; the D call of TRBD2 rests on TCRdb alone, since no DNA is present to check it. Germline CDR1 reads WNHNN; CDR2 reads SYGVQD (reference sequence). CDR3 length equals 16 residues. The CDR3 loop reads CASSDPGTTNTGELFF.

The chain employs TRBV2 and TRBJ1-1. The CDR3 runs 13 residues. Germline CDR1 reads SNHLY; CDR2 reads FYNNEI. The CDR3 sequence is CASRGLGGAEAFF.

The V call is TRBV11-2, the J call TRBJ2-4. The CDR3 covers 13 residues. Looked up from germline, CDR1 is SGHAT and CDR2 is FQNNGV. Here the CDR3 reads CASSLDRRNIQYF.

The V gene is TRBV7-2, the J gene TRBJ2-2; the TCRdb D gene call, TRBD2, has no DNA to confirm it. From germline, CDR1 is SGHTA and CDR2 FQGNSA. This CDR3 is built from 16 residues. This chain's CDR3 is CASSLQAGVVTGELFF. The variable domain in full, with the rest retrieved from reference TRBV7-2 and TRBJ2-2, is GAGVSQSPSNKVTEKGKDVELRCDPISGHTALYWYRQSLGQGLEFLIYFQGNSAPDKSGLPSDRFSAERTGGSVSTLTIQRTQQEDSAVYLCASSLQAGVVTGELFFGEGSRLTVL.

This chain uses TRBV12-3 or TRBV12-4 with TRBJ1-1. The CDR3 has 13 amino acids. CDR3 residues: CASSFGGAPEAFF.

This sequence joins TRBV6-4 and TRBJ2-2; TCRdb lists TRBD1, though no DNA is available to test this call. This CDR3 is built from 15 residues. Per the germline V gene, CDR1 is MRHNA and CDR2 is SNTAGT. The CDR3: CASSLTGGLGGELFF.

V and J are TRBV14 and TRBJ1-1. Germline V CDR1 and CDR2: SGHDN, FVKESK. CDR3 length: 13 amino acids. This CDR3 reads CASTETGNTEAFF.

This chain joins TRBV25-1 and TRBJ2-5. Looked up from germline, CDR1 is MGHDK and CDR2 is SYGVNS. CDR3 size: 14 residues. The CDR3 region is CASSDPGSDETQYF.

The chain employs TRBV6-6 and TRBJ2-6; TCRdb indicates TRBD1, and absent DNA this call remains unverified. Germline V lookup: CDR1 MNHNY, CDR2 SVGAGI (reference sequence). The length of the CDR3 is 16 residues. The CDR3 sequence: CASSYGGGSGANVLTF.

The chain uses TRBV2 and TRBJ2-5; TCRdb lists TRBD1, though no DNA is available to test this call. This CDR3 region has 14 residues. CDR1 is SNHLY, CDR2 FYNNEI, per germline. CDR3 loop: CASSAVTVRETQYF.

The chain joins TRBV30 to TRBJ2-3; TCRdb names TRBD2, which stays unverified in the absence of DNA. Germline V gene sequence: CDR1 GTSNPN, CDR2 SVGIG (reference sequence). The CDR3 is made up of 16 amino acids. The CDR3 loop is CAWSVGTSGRADTQYF.